These 10 T cell receptor beta chains were sequenced from one sample in a study of identifying expanded T cells in peripheral blood. Libraries were prepared by immunoSEQ multiplex PCR; TCRdb keeps only in-frame clonotypes and omits some of them. The sample gives 90,000 to 100,000 clones, around nine tenths of which show up once; about 3.9% is in the top ten. The sample comprised blood. These receptors were obtained from a person aged 18 to 70 in good health.

CDR3 coding DNA: TGTGCCAGCAGCCGGCACCGGGACAGAAGCCGTCCAGGCTATGGCTACACCTTC. Its protein is CASSRHRDRSRPGYGYTF. The chain links TRBV7-8 to TRBJ1-2, with 7 bases that match TRBD1. The V gene's germline CDR1 is SGHVS and CDR2 FQNEAQ. Unmatched junction bases numbered 19, after V lost 5 bases and J lost 4 bases. The CDR3 runs to 18 residues.

J is TRBJ2-3 and V is TRBV9, with 7 bases fitting TRBD1. The germline gives CDR1 SGDLS, CDR2 YYNGEE. V was pared by 3 bases and J by 2 bases, with 6 bases of the junction left unmatched. The CDR3 has 15 amino acids. In DNA, the CDR3 is TGTGCCAGCAGCGAGGTGGACAGGCACACAGATACGCAGTATTTT. Its translation: CASSEVDRHTDTQYF.

This chain links TRBV4-3 with TRBJ1-2; D gene ambiguous. Germline CDR1 reads LGHNA; CDR2 reads YSLEER. V was clipped by 4 bases and J by 8 bases, with 20 bases between them. The CDR3 loop spans 15 amino acids. The CDR3 reads CASSRQDGPEHGYTF. The CDR3 nucleotides are TGCGCCAGCAGCCGCCAAGATGGTCCCGAGCACGGCTACACCTTC.

CDR3 in DNA: TGTGCCAGCAGTTTAACTAGCGGGGGGATAGATACGCAGTATTTT. As protein: CASSLTSGGIDTQYF. This chain joins TRBV27 and TRBJ2-3; 12 nucleotides line up with TRBD2. The CDR3 loop spans 15 amino acids. Germline V CDR1 and CDR2: MNHEY, SMNVEV (reference sequence). Trimming removed 2 bases from V and 5 bases from J; junction bases left unmatched: 2.

CDR3 sequence (DNA): TGTGCCAGCAGACAGGGTCCAACTAATGAAAAACTGTTTTTT. Protein: CASRQGPTNEKLFF. The chain links TRBV10-3 to TRBJ1-4; 7 positions agree with TRBD1. The V gene end was trimmed by 10 bases and the J gene end by 0 bases; junction bases not matched to a gene: 5. Germline V lookup: CDR1 ENHRY, CDR2 SYGVKD. The CDR3 loop spans 14 amino acids.

The chain couples TRBV7-9 to TRBJ1-4, with D perhaps matching TRBD1 (5 bases). The CDR3 has 17 amino acids. The ends were cut back, 1 base at V and 0 bases at J, with 12 bases in the middle. CDR1 is SEHNR, CDR2 FQNEAQ, per germline (reference sequence). The CDR3 loop reads CASSLEAGLATNEKLFF. As DNA, the CDR3 is TGTGCCAGCAGCTTAGAAGCAGGGCTTGCAACTAATGAAAAACTGTTTTTT.

The rearrangement uses TRBV6-4 and TRBJ1-2, with 7 bases matching TRBD1. V gave up 2 bases and J gave up 5 bases; unmatched junction bases: 5. This CDR3 has 14 residues. CDR1 and CDR2 from the germline V gene are MRHNA and SNTAGT. This CDR3 is CASSDGRQGYGYTF. CDR3 in DNA: TGTGCCAGCAGTGACGGAAGACAGGGATATGGCTACACCTTC.

The count of this clone is one. The chain joins TRBV5-5 to TRBJ1-1, with 8 bases matching TRBD1. The germline V gene has CDR1 SGHKS and CDR2 YYEKEE (reference sequence). V lost 1 base to trimming and J lost 1 base; unmatched junction nucleotides: 3. The CDR3 runs 15 residues. CDR3 in amino acids: CASSLRQGWNTEAFF. The CDR3 nucleotides are TGTGCCAGCAGCTTGAGACAGGGGTGGAACACTGAAGCTTTCTTT.

This clone has just one count. The chain links TRBV4-2 to TRBJ1-6; D unclear. The V end lost 4 bases, the J end lost 5 bases, and 12 bases lay between the germline ends. The germline V gene encodes CDR1 LGHNA and CDR2 YNFKEQ. This CDR3 is 15 amino acids long. In DNA, the CDR3 is TGTGCCAGCAGCCTCCGGACCGCGGATAATTCACCCCTCCACTTT. This sequence encodes CASSLRTADNSPLHF.

The chain combines TRBV9 with TRBJ2-3; TRBD2 might be the D (5 bases). The germline CDR1 and CDR2 sequences are SGDLS and YYNGEE. The V end was cut by 0 bases, the J end by 3 bases, with 11 bases between. The CDR3 has 15 amino acids. In DNA, the CDR3 is TGTGCCAGCAGCGTAGAGGCGGGCCCAACAGATACGCAGTATTTT. The encoded protein is CASSVEAGPTDTQYF. Full variable domain (rest looked up from reference TRBV9 and TRBJ2-3): DSGVTQTPKHLITATGQRVTLRCSPRSGDLSVYWYQQSLDQGLQFLIQYYNGEERAKGNILERFSAQQFPDLHSELNLSSLELGDSALYFCASSVEAGPTDTQYFGPGTRLTVL.